There are a few counts of the clone carrying this T cell receptor beta chain. Its specificity is not known. Germline trimming cut 5 bases from V and 5 bases from J; bases unmatched to any gene: 4. CDR3 length: 16 residues. The source of the sample is a study of T-cell reconstitution after alpha-beta-depleted transplantation in children. Molecular barcoding with unique molecular identifiers was used for the TCRbeta library. Each CDR3 protein gets one entry after TCRdb re-called the PCR reads with MiXCR. Here the sample spans under 750,000 distinct CDR3 sequences, 23% being singletons. Findings and limits, study-wide: Newly produced T cells mostly accounted for T-cell counts and diversity one year post-transplant. Reportedly, alpha-beta T cells present about two months post-transplant originated from several hundred expanded clones of graft origin. Several patients had high TCRbeta diversity at day 60; it came from surviving recipient T cells and thymic progenitors.

The source is a boy younger than two who had a stem cell transplant for acute myeloid leukemia, so the T cells may come from the graft donor. The chain joins TRBV12-3 or TRBV12-4 to TRBJ2-1; 15 bases match TRBD2. The sequencing used PBMCs, mostly from graft donor cells, collected 360 days after TCRalphabeta/CD19-depleted stem cell transplant. The CDR3 is CASSLWTSGGDNEQFF. The CDR3 DNA follows: TGTGCCAGCAGTCTCTGGACTAGCGGGGGGGACAATGAGCAGTTCTTC.